The T cell receptor (beta chain) under discussion was sequenced for a study of siplizumab effects on memory and regulatory T cells. The protocol was immunoSEQ multiplex PCR, while the TCRdb copy is restricted to in-frame clones and leaves out a portion. The data contain about 100,000 clones, 92% of them singletons. Germline V gene sequence: CDR1 MDHEN, CDR2 SYDVKM. The length of the CDR3 is 14 residues. V was trimmed by 7 bases and J by 6 bases, leaving 15 bases between them. The receptor was derived from a human donor in good health. The chain couples TRBV28 to TRBJ1-4; possibly TRBD1 for D (5 bases). The source material was Tregs sorted from blood. As DNA, the CDR3 is TGTGCCAGCATACGGGCAGGGTTGGATGAAAAACTGTTTTTT. Translation: CASIRAGLDEKLFF.